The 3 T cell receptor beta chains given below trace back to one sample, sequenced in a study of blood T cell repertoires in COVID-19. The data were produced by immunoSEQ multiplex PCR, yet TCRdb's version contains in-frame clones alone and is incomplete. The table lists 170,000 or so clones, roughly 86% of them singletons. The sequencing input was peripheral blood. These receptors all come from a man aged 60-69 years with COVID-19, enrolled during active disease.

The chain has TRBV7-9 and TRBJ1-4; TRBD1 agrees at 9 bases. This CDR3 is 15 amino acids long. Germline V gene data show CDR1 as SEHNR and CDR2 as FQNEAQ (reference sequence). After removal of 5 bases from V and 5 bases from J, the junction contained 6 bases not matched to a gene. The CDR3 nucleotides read TGTGCCAGCAGCCCGACAGGGGGGGAGAATGAAAAACTGTTTTTT. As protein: CASSPTGGENEKLFF. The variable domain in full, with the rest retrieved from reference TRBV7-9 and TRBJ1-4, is DTGVSQNPRHKITKRGQNVTFRCDPISEHNRLYWYRQTLGQGPEFLTYFQNEAQLEKSRLLSDRFSAERPKGSFSTLEIQRTEQGDSAMYLCASSPTGGENEKLFFGSGTQLSVL.

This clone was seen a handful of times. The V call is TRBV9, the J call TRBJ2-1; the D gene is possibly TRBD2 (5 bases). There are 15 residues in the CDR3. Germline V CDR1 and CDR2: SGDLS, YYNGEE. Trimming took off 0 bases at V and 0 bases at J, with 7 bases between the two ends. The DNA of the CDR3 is TGTGCCAGCAGCGTAGTCAGCGGCTCCTACAATGAGCAGTTCTTC. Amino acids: CASSVVSGSYNEQFF.

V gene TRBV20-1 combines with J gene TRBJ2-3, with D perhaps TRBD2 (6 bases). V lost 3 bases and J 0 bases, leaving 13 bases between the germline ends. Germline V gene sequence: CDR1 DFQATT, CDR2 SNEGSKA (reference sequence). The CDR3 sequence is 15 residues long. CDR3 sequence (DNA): TGCAGTGCTAGTTCCCTAGCGTCTAGCACAGATACGCAGTATTTT. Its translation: CSASSLASSTDTQYF.